The text below deals with one T cell receptor beta chain. Its target is unknown. This sample is drawn from a study of OX40 agonist ivuxolimab in advanced cancers. Study-wide background: Patients achieving partial responses numbered three: one hepatocellular carcinoma case and two cutaneous melanoma cases.

Study-wide results and limits: Antigen specificity was not determined for the expanded peripheral T cells.

Sequencing used immunoSEQ multiplex PCR; TCRdb keeps in-frame clones, though not all of them. Of approximately 74,000 clones in the sample, about 80% were seen once. V lost 4 bases, J lost 3 bases, and 6 bases stayed unmatched. Germline CDR1 SGHRS, CDR2 YFSETQ. The CDR3 spans 16 residues. The genes are TRBV5-1 and TRBJ1-4, with 10 bases matching TRBD1. The origin of this receptor is an adult with an advanced solid tumor such as melanoma, head and neck, liver or kidney cancer. The sample in question was CD4+ or CD8+ T cells sorted from blood, obtained in a trial of the OX40 agonist ivuxolimab. This CDR3 reads CASSPTGQGANEKLFF. The CDR3 DNA follows: TGCGCCAGCAGCCCTACCGGACAGGGGGCTAATGAAAAACTGTTTTTT.